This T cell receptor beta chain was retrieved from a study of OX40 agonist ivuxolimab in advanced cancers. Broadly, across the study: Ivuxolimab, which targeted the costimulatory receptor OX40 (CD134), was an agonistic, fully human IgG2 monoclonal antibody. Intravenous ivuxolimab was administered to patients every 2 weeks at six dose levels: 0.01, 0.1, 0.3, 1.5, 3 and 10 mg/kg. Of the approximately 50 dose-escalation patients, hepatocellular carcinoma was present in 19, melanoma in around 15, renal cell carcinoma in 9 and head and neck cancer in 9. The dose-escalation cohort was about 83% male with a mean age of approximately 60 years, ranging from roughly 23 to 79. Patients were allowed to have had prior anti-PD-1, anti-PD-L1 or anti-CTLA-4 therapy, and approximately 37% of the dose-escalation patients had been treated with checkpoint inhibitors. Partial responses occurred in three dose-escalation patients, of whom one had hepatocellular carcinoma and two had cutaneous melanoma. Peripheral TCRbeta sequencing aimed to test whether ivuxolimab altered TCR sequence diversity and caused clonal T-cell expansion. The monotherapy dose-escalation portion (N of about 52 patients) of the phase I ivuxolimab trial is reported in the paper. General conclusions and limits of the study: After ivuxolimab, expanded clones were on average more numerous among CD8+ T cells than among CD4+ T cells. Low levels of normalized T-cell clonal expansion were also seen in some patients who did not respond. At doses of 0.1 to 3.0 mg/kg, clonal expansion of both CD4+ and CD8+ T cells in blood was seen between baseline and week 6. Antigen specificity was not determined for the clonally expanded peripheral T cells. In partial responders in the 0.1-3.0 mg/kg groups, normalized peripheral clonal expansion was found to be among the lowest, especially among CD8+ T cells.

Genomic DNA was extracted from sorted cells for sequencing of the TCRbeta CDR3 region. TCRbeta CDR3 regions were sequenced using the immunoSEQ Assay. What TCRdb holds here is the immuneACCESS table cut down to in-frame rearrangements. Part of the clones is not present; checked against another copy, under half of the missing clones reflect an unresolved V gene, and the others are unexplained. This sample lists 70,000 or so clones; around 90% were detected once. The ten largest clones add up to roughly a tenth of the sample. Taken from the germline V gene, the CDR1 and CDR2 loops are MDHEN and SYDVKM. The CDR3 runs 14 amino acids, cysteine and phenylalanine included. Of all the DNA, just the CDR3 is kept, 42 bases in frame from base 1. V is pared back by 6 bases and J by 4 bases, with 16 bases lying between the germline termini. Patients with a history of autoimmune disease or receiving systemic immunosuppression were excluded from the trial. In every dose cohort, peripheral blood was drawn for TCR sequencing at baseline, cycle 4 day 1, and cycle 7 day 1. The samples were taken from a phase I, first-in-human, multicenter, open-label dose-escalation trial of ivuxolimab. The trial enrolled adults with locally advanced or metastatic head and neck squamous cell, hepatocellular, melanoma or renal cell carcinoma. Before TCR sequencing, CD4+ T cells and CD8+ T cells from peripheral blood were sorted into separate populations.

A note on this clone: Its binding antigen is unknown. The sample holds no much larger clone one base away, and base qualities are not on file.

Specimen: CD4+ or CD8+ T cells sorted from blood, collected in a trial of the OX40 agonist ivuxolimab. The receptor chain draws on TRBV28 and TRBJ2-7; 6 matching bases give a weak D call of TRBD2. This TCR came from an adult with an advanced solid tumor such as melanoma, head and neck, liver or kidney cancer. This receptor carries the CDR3 CASSGSGGRYEQYF. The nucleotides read TGTGCCAGCAGCGGGAGCGGAGGCAGATACGAGCAGTACTTC.